The clone carrying this T cell receptor (beta chain) has only a few counts. The data originate from a study of glioma-infiltrating T cells. TCR alpha and beta CDR3 regions were amplified from RNA using iRepertoire nested multiplex PCR. One-step reverse transcription and amplification started from around 100-400 ng of tissue mRNA or PBMC total RNA. TCRdb recomputed calls from the multiplex PCR reads with MiXCR, one row per CDR3 protein. The sample consists of more than 110,000 distinct CDR3 sequences, roughly two fifths of them appearing once. V lost 0 bases to trimming and J lost 4 bases, with 7 bases between them. CDR3 length: 13 residues. From germline, CDR1 is DFQATT and CDR2 SNEGSKA (reference sequence).

Source material: glioma tissue, nonneoplastic brain tissue, or PBMCs (not recorded which). The sequence came from a human donor with low-grade glioma or glioblastoma, undergoing nonglioma brain surgery, or in good health (not recorded which). The J gene is TRBJ2-1, the V gene TRBV20-1; the D gene is possibly TRBD2 (5 bases). CDR3 in DNA: TGCAGTGCTAGAGAGCGGACTTACAATGAGCAGTTCTTC. Translating gives CSARERTYNEQFF.